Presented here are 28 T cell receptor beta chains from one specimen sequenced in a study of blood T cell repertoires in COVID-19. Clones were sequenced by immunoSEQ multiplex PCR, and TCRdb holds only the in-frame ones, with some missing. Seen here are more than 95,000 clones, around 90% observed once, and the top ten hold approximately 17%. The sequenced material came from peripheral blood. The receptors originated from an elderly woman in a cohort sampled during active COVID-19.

The CDR3 spells CASSYRQGVYTEAFF. CDR3 in DNA: TGTGCCAGCAGCTACCGACAGGGAGTATACACTGAAGCTTTCTTT. The chain recombines TRBV7-9 with TRBJ1-1, with TRBD1 matching 7 bases. The trim removed 4 bases at V and 3 bases at J, leaving 8 bases unmatched. The CDR3 is 15 amino acids. CDR1 is SEHNR and CDR2 is FQNEAQ in the germline V gene (reference sequence). The full variable domain, with the rest looked up from reference TRBV7-9 and TRBJ1-1, is DTGVSQNPRHKITKRGQNVTFRCDPISEHNRLYWYRQTLGQGPEFLTYFQNEAQLEKSRLLSDRFSAERPKGSFSTLEIQRTEQGDSAMYLCASSYRQGVYTEAFFGQGTRLTVV.

Here the CDR3 reads CASSEAVAGGNEQYF. The CDR3 DNA is TGTGCCAGCAGTGAGGCGGTAGCGGGAGGTAACGAGCAGTACTTC. The chain has TRBV6-1 and TRBJ2-7; 10 bases map to TRBD2. The germline V gene has CDR1 MNHNS and CDR2 SASEGT. The CDR3 loop spans 15 amino acids. Losses at the gene ends were 3 bases for V and 5 bases for J; bases not matched to a gene: 7.

CDR3 sequence: CASETGPGGYTF. The CDR3 DNA reads as TGTGCCAGCGAGACAGGGCCCGGGGGCTACACCTTC. V usage is TRBV28 and J usage is TRBJ1-2, with 7 bases identical to TRBD1. The germline V gene encodes CDR1 MDHEN and CDR2 SYDVKM. There are 12 residues in the CDR3. Trimming removed 8 bases from V and 8 bases from J; junction bases left unmatched: 8.

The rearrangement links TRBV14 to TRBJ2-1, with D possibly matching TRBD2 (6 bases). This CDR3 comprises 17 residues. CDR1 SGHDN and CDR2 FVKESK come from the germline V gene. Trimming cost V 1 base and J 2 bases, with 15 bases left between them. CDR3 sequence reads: CASSQGVWGVPYNEQFF. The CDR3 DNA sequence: TGTGCCAGCAGCCAAGGAGTCTGGGGGGTTCCCTACAATGAGCAGTTCTTC. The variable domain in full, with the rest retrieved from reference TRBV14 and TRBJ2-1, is EAGVTQFPSHSVIEKGQTVTLRCDPISGHDNLYWYRRVMGKEIKFLLHFVKESKQDESGMPNNRFLAERTGGTYSTLKVQPAELEDSGVYFCASSQGVWGVPYNEQFFGPGTRLTVL.

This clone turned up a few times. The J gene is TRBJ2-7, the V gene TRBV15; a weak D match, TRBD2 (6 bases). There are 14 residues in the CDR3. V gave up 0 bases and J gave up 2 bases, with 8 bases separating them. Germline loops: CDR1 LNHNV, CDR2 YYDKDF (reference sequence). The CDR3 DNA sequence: TGTGCCACCAGCAGAGATCCGGGGGCCTACGAGCAGTACTTC. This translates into CATSRDPGAYEQYF.

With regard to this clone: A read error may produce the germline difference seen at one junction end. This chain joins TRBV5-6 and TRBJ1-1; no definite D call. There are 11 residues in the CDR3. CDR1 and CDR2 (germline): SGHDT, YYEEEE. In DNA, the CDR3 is TGTGCCAGCAGCTTGATGACTGAGGCTTTCTTT. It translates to CASSLMTEAFF.

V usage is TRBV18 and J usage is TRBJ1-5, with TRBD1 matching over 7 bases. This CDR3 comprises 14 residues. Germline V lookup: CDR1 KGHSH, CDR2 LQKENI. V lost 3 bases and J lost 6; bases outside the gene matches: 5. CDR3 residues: CASSPDRDGQPQHF. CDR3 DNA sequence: TGTGCCAGCTCACCCGACAGGGACGGTCAGCCCCAGCATTTT.

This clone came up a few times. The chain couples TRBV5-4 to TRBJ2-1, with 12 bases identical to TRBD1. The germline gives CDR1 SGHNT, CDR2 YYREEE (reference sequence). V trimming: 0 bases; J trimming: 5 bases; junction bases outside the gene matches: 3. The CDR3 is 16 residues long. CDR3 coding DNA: TGTGCCAGCAGCTTGGCGGGACAGGGGGCTAACAATGAGCAGTTCTTC. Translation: CASSLAGQGANNEQFF.

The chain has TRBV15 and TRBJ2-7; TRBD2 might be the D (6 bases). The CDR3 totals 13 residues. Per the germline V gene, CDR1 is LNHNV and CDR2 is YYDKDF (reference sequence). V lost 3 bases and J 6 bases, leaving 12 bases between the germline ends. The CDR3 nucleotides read TGTGCCACCAGCAGGCCTACTAGCCGCGAGCAGTACTTC. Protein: CATSRPTSREQYF.

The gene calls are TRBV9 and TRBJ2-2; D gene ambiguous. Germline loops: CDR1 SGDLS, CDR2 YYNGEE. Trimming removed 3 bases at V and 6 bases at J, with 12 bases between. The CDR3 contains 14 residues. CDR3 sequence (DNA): TGTGCCAGCAGCGCCCTAGTAGTCGCCGGGGAGCTGTTTTTT. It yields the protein CASSALVVAGELFF.

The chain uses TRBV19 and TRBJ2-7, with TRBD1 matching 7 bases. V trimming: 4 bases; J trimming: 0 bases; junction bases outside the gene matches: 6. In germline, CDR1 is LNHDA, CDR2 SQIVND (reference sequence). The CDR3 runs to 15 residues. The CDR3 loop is CASSKTGTDSYEQYF. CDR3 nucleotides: TGTGCCAGTAGTAAAACCGGGACAGACTCCTACGAGCAGTACTTC.

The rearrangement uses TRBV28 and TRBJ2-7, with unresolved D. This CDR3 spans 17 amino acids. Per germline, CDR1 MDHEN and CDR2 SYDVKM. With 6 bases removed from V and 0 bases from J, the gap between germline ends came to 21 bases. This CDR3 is CASSSVGLGLPSYEQYF. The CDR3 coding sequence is TGTGCCAGCAGCTCGGTGGGTCTCGGGTTACCCTCCTACGAGCAGTACTTC.

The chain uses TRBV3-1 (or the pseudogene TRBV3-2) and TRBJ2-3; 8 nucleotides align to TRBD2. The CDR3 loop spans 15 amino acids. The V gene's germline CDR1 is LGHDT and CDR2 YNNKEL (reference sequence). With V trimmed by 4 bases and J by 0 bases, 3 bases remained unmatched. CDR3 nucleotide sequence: TGTGCCAGCAGCCCGCGGGGGGATAGCACAGATACGCAGTATTTT. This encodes CASSPRGDSTDTQYF.

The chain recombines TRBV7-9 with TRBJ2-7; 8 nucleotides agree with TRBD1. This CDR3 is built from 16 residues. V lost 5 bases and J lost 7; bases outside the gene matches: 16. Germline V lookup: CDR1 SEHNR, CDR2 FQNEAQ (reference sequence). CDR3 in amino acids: CASSGTTGDPVREQYF. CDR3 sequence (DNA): TGTGCCAGCAGCGGAACGACAGGGGACCCAGTGCGGGAGCAGTACTTC.

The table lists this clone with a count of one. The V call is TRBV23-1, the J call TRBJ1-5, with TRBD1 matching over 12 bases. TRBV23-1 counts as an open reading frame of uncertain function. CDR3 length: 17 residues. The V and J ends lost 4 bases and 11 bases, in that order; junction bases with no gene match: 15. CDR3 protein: CASSRPGQGARRRAQHF. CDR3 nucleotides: TGCGCCAGCAGTCGACCGGGACAGGGGGCGAGAAGGAGGGCCCAGCATTTT.

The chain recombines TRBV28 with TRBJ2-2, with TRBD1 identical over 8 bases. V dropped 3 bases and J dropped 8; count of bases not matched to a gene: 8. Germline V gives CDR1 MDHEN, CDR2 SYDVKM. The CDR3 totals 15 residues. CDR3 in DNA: TGTGCCAGCAGTTTGCAGGGGGCTGGGATTGGGGAGCTGTTTTTT. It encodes CASSLQGAGIGELFF.

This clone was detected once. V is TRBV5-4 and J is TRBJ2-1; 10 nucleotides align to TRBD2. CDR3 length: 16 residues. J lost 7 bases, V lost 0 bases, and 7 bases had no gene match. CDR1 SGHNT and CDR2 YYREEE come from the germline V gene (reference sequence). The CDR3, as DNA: TGTGCCAGCAGCTTGGGGCTAGCGGGGGCAGTGAATGAGCAGTTCTTC. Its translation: CASSLGLAGAVNEQFF.

The CDR3 here is CASSASGEQFF. The CDR3 nucleotides are TGTGCCAGCAGCGCCAGCGGCGAGCAGTTCTTC. The genes are TRBV4-2 and TRBJ2-1; weak D call: TRBD2 (5 bases). Deletions cut 5 bases from V and 10 bases from J, with 9 bases between. Germline CDR1 LGHNA, CDR2 YNFKEQ. This CDR3 comprises 11 residues.

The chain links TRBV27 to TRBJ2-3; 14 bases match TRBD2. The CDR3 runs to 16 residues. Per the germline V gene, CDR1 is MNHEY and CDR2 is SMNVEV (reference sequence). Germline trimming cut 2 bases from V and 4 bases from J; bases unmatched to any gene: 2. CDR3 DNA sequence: TGTGCCAGCAGTTTAGAGGGACTAGCGGGAGCAGATACGCAGTATTTT. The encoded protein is CASSLEGLAGADTQYF.

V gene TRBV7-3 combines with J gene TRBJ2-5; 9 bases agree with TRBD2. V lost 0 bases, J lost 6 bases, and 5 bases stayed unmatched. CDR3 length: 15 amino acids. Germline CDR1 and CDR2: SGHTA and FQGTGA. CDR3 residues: CASSLTAGGEQTQYF. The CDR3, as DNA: TGTGCCAGCAGCTTAACAGCGGGGGGCGAACAGACCCAGTACTTC.

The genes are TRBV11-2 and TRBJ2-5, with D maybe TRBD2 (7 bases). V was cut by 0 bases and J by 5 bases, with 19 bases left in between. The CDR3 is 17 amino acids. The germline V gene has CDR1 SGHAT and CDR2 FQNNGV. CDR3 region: CASSLESGGRPWETQYF. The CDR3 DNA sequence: TGTGCCAGCAGCTTAGAATCCGGGGGGCGCCCTTGGGAGACCCAGTACTTC.

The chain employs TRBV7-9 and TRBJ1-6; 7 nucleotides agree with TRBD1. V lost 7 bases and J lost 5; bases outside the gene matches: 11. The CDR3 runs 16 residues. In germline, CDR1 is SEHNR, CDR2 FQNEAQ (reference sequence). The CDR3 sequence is CASTRGVQLDNSPLHF. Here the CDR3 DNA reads TGTGCCAGCACCAGGGGGGTGCAACTAGATAATTCACCCCTCCACTTT. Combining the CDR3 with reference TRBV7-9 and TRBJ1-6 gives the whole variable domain DTGVSQNPRHKITKRGQNVTFRCDPISEHNRLYWYRQTLGQGPEFLTYFQNEAQLEKSRLLSDRFSAERPKGSFSTLEIQRTEQGDSAMYLCASTRGVQLDNSPLHFGNGTRLTVT.

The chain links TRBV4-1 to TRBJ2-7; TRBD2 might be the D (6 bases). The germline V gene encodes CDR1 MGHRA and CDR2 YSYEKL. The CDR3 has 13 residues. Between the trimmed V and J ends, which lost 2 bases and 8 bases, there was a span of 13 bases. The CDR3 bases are TGCGCCAGCAGCCAAAGTCGGAGGGATCAGCAGTACTTC. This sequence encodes CASSQSRRDQQYF.

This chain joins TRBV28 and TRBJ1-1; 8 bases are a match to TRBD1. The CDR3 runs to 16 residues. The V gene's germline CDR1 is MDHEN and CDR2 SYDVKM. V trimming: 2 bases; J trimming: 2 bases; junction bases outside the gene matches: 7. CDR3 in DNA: TGTGCCAGCAGTTTAGGAGGACAGGGCAAAAACACTGAAGCTTTCTTT. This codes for CASSLGGQGKNTEAFF. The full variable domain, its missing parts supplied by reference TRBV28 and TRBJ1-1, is DVKVTQSSRYLVKRTGEKVFLECVQDMDHENMFWYRQDPGLGLRLIYFSYDVKMKEKGDIPEGYSVSREKKERFSLILESASTNQTSMYLCASSLGGQGKNTEAFFGQGTRLTVV.

The CDR3 spells CASSLGYRQGGADTQYF. CDR3 sequence (DNA): TGCGCCAGCAGCTTGGGGTACCGTCAGGGAGGGGCAGATACGCAGTATTTT. The chain has TRBV5-1 and TRBJ2-3; TRBD2 matches at 7 bases. The CDR3 has 17 residues. V lost 0 bases, J lost 4 bases, and 11 bases stayed unmatched. CDR1 and CDR2 from the germline V gene are SGHRS and YFSETQ.

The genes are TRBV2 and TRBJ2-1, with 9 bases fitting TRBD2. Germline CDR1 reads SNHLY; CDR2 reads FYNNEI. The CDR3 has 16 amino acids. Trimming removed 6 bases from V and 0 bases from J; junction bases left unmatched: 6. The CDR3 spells CASRDTSGRSYNEQFF. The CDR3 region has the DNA TGTGCCAGCAGGGACACTAGCGGGCGCTCCTACAATGAGCAGTTCTTC.

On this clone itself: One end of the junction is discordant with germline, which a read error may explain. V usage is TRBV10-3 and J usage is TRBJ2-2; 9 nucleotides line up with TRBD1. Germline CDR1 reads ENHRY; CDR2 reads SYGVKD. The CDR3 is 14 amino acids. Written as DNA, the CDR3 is TGTGCCGTCAGACAGGGGGCGAACACCGGGGAGCTGTTTTTT. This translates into CAVRQGANTGELFF.

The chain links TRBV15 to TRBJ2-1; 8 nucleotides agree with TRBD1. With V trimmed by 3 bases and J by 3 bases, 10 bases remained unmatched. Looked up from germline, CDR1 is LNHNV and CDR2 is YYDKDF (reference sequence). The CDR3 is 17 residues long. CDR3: CATSRAPGGTGYNEQFF. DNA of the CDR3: TGTGCCACCAGCAGGGCACCTGGGGGGACAGGCTACAATGAGCAGTTCTTC.